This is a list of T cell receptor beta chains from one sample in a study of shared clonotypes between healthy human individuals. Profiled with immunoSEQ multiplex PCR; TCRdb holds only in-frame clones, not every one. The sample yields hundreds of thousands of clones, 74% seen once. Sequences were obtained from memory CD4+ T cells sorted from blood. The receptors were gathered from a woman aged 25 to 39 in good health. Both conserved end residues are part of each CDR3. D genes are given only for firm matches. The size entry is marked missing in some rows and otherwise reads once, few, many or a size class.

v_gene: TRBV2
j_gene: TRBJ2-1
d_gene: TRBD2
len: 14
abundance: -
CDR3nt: TGTGCCAGCACGTCGCGGGAGGGCCCCAGTGAGCAGTTCTTC
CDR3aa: CASTSREGPSEQFF

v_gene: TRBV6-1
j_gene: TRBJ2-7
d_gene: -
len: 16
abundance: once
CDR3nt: TGTGCCAGCAGTGTTTGGGCGGATAGCGGAGCCTACGAGCAGTACTTC
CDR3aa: CASSVWADSGAYEQYF

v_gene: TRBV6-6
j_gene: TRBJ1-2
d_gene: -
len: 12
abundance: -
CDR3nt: TGTGCCAGCAGACGCGACAGAAGCGGCTACACCTTC
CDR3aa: CASRRDRSGYTF

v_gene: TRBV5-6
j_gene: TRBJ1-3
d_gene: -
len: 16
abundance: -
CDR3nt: TGTGCCAGCAGCTTGGTAGGGGATCGAGCTGGAAACACCATATATTTT
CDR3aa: CASSLVGDRAGNTIYF

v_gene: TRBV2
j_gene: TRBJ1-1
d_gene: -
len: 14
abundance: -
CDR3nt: TGTGCCAGCCAGGGGACCGGTGTTAGCACTGAAGCTTTCTTT
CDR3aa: CASQGTGVSTEAFF

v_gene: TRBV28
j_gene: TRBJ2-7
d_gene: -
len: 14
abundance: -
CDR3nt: TGTGCCAGCAGTTTCAGGGAGAGCTCCTACGAGCAGTACTTC
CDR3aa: CASSFRESSYEQYF

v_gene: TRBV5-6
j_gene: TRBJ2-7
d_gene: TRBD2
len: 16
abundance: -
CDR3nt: TGTGCCAGCAGCTTAGGTCTAGCGGGCGACTCCTACGAGCAGTACTTC
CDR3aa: CASSLGLAGDSYEQYF

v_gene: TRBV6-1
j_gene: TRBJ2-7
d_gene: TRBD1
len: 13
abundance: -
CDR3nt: TGTGCCTCAACCCGGACAGGGTTTAACGAGCAGTACTTC
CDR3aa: CASTRTGFNEQYF

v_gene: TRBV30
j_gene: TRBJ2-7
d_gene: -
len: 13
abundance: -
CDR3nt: TGTGCCTGGAGTAGGGACAACTCCTACGAGCAGTACTTC
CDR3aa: CAWSRDNSYEQYF

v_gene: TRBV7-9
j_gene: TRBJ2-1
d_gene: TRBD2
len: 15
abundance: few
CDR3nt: TGTGCCAGCAGCTTAACGAGCGGGGGTTACAATGAGCAGTTCTTC
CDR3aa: CASSLTSGGYNEQFF

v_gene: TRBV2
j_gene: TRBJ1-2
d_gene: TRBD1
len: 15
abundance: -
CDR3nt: TGTGCCAGCAGTACTACAGGGGGCGCAGGCTATGGCTACACCTTC
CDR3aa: CASSTTGGAGYGYTF

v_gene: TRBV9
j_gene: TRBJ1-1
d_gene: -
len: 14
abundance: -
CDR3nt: TGTGCCAGCAGCCCACGCAACCGGGGCGCCGAAGCTTTCTTT
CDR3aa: CASSPRNRGAEAFF

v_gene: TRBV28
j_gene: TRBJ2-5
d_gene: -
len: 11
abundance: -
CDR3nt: TGTGCCAGCAGTTCGAGGGAGACCCAGTACTTC
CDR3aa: CASSSRETQYF

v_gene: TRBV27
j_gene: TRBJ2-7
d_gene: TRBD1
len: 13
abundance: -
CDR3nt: TGTGCCAGCAAAAGGCAGGGGGCGCGCGAGCAGTACTTC
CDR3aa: CASKRQGAREQYF

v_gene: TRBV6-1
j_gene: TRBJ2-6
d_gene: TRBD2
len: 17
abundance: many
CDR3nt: TGTGCCAGCAGTGAAGGACTAGCGGGAGCTGGGGCCAACGTCCTGACTTTC
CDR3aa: CASSEGLAGAGANVLTF

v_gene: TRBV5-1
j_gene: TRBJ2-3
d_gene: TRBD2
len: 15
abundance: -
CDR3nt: TGCGCCAGCAGCTCCGTGGGCGGGAGGGAAGATACGCAGTATTTT
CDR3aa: CASSSVGGREDTQYF

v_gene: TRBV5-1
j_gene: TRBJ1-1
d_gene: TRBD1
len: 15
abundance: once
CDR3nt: TGCGCCAGCAGCTTGGCCTCAGGGGGGTTCCCTGAAGCTTTCTTT
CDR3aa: CASSLASGGFPEAFF

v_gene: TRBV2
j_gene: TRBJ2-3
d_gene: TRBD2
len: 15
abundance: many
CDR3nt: TGTGCAACAACGACGGGAGGTCCCCTCACAGATACGCAGTATTTT
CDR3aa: CATTTGGPLTDTQYF